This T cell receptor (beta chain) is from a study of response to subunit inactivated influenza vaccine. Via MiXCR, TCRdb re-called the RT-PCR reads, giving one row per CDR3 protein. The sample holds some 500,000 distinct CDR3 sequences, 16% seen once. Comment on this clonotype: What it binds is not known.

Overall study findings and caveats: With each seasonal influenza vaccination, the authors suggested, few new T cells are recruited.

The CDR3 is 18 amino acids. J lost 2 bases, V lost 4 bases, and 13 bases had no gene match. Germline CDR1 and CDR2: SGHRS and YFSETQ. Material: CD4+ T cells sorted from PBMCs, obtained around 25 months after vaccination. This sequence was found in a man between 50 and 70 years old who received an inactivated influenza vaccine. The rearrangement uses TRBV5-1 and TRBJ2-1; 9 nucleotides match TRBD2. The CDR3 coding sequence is TGCGCCAGCAGCCCCAACGAAGCGGGGGGCCCGGCCTACAATGAGCAGTTCTTC. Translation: CASSPNEAGGPAYNEQFF.